These 31 T cell receptor beta chains came from one sample sequenced in a study of T cell responses to AZD1222 COVID-19 vaccine. The assay was immunoSEQ multiplex PCR, and TCRdb's table has in-frame clones only and misses some. The data show approximately 130,000 clones, 80% to 95% seen once. The source was peripheral blood, collected 28 days after the second AZD1222 dose. These receptor sequences come from an adult who received the AZD1222 COVID-19 vaccine.

The chain is built from TRBV28 and TRBJ1-5, with 8 bases lining up with TRBD1. Germline CDR1 reads MDHEN; CDR2 reads SYDVKM. The V segment lost 6 bases and the J segment 2 bases; nucleotides outside the gene matches: 6. The CDR3 loop spans 15 amino acids. For the CDR3, the DNA is TGTGCCAGCAGCTTGGACAGGGTTGGCAATCAGCCCCAGCATTTT. Protein sequence: CASSLDRVGNQPQHF.

The V gene is TRBV3-1 (or the pseudogene TRBV3-2), the J gene TRBJ2-2, with 7 bases that match TRBD2. The CDR3 has 18 residues. V was clipped by 4 bases and J by 2 bases; unmatched bases: 13. Looked up from germline, CDR1 is LGHDT and CDR2 is YNNKEL (reference sequence). The CDR3 is CASSPLSGLAVNTGELFF. The CDR3, as DNA: TGTGCCAGCAGCCCCCTCTCCGGCCTAGCGGTTAACACCGGGGAGCTGTTTTTT.

The gene calls are TRBV12-3 or TRBV12-4 and TRBJ1-2, with D perhaps TRBD1 (6 bases). V lost 3 bases and J lost 4, with 9 bases in between. The CDR3 spans 13 residues. The CDR3 here is CASSFGTLYGYTF. In DNA form, the CDR3 reads TGTGCCAGCAGTTTCGGGACACTCTATGGCTACACCTTC.

The chain carries TRBV18 and TRBJ2-3; TRBD2 agrees at 14 bases. The CDR3 contains 18 residues. The germline gives CDR1 KGHSH, CDR2 LQKENI. Germline trimming cut 6 bases from V and 4 bases from J; bases unmatched to any gene: 12. CDR3 region: CASSRQTSGGAGADTQYF. Here the CDR3 DNA reads TGTGCCAGCTCGCGTCAGACTAGCGGGGGGGCCGGTGCAGATACGCAGTATTTT.

The rearrangement joins TRBV4-1 to TRBJ1-5; unclear D gene. Germline V gene data show CDR1 as MGHRA and CDR2 as YSYEKL. CDR3 size: 14 residues. Trimming cost V 0 bases and J 7 bases, with 10 bases left between them. The CDR3 DNA sequence: TGCGCCAGCAGCCAAGAAAACACGGGCCAGCCCCAGCATTTT. It translates to CASSQENTGQPQHF.

This sequence joins TRBV27 and TRBJ2-2, with TRBD1 matching 7 bases. The CDR3 consists of 17 residues. After removal of 5 bases from V and 2 bases from J, the junction contained 11 bases not matched to a gene. Germline-derived CDR1 and CDR2 are MNHEY and SMNVEV (reference sequence). In nucleotides, the CDR3 is TGTGCCAGCAGTCCGAGATACGACAGGGCAAACACCGGGGAGCTGTTTTTT. This sequence encodes CASSPRYDRANTGELFF.

V gene TRBV6-5 combines with J gene TRBJ1-5; D uncertain. There are 13 residues in the CDR3. V lost 0 bases and J 5 bases, leaving 5 bases between the germline ends. Germline CDR1 and CDR2: MNHEY and SVGAGI. CDR3 nucleotide sequence: TGTGCCAGCAGTTACTCGTTCGATCAGCCCCAGCATTTT. Encoded protein: CASSYSFDQPQHF.

The genes are TRBV6-4 and TRBJ2-2, with 10 nucleotides matching TRBD1. V lost 5 bases, J lost 7 bases, and 13 bases stayed unmatched. CDR3 size: 17 residues. Germline V gives CDR1 MRHNA, CDR2 SNTAGT. CDR3 in amino acids: CASSPRPGQGRGGELFF. Here the CDR3 DNA reads TGTGCCAGCAGTCCGAGACCGGGACAGGGGAGAGGCGGGGAGCTGTTTTTT.

The J gene is TRBJ2-1, the V gene TRBV5-1; the match to TRBD2 covers 11 bases. Germline trimming cut 0 bases from V and 5 bases from J; bases unmatched to any gene: 1. The CDR3 extends over 15 amino acids. Germline V CDR1 and CDR2: SGHRS, YFSETQ. The CDR3 sequence is CASSLVAGGDNEQFF. The CDR3 bases are TGCGCCAGCAGCTTGGTAGCGGGAGGGGACAATGAGCAGTTCTTC.

This clone was detected once. The J gene is TRBJ1-4, the V gene TRBV15; D unclear. The CDR3 consists of 14 residues. Trimming removed 7 bases from V and 4 bases from J, with 13 bases in between. Germline assignment: CDR1 LNHNV and CDR2 YYDKDF (reference sequence). The CDR3 spells CATTNGILNEKLFF. In DNA form, the CDR3 reads TGTGCCACCACTAACGGCATCCTTAATGAAAAACTGTTTTTT.

The chain recombines TRBV10-3 with TRBJ1-6; tentative D call: TRBD1 (5 bases). Germline CDR1 ENHRY, CDR2 SYGVKD. The V end lost 8 bases, the J end lost 5 bases, and 13 bases lay between the germline ends. The CDR3 runs to 14 residues. The CDR3 here is CAIGPGTNNSPLHF. The CDR3 coding sequence is TGTGCCATCGGACCGGGGACCAATAATTCACCCCTCCACTTT.

The chain carries TRBV30 and TRBJ1-1; D not resolved. The V end was cut by 7 bases, the J end by 3 bases, with 12 bases between. The CDR3 extends over 12 amino acids. Germline CDR1 reads GTSNPN; CDR2 reads SVGIG (reference sequence). CDR3 sequence (DNA): TGTGCCTTCAGGAGTACGTACACTGAAGCTTTCTTT. The encoded protein is CAFRSTYTEAFF.

The chain couples TRBV7-2 to TRBJ2-5; tentative D call: TRBD1 (6 bases). V lost 5 bases and J lost 5, with 12 bases in between. The CDR3 extends over 13 amino acids. CDR1 and CDR2 from the germline V gene are SGHTA and FQGNSA. The CDR3 sequence: CASSLYRAETQYF. The CDR3 DNA reads TGTGCCAGCAGCCTATACAGGGCCGAGACCCAGTACTTC.

The chain uses TRBV29-1 and TRBJ2-3, with D tentatively TRBD2 (5 bases). Germline V gene lookup returns CDR1 SQVTM and CDR2 ANQGSEA. The CDR3 spans 15 residues. Trimming left V 6 bases short and J 4 bases short, with 20 bases between. DNA of the CDR3: TGCAGCGTCGGGCGGATTGAGGGAGCCCCAGATACGCAGTATTTT. Its translation is CSVGRIEGAPDTQYF.

This sequence joins TRBV7-3 and TRBJ2-1; D perhaps matches TRBD2 (5 bases). CDR1 and CDR2 (germline): SGHTA, FQGTGA. The V end was cut by 5 bases, the J end by 7 bases, with 15 bases between. This CDR3 is 14 amino acids long. CDR3 residues: CASSPSGSTNEQFF. For the CDR3, the DNA is TGTGCCAGCAGCCCAAGTGGGAGCACGAATGAGCAGTTCTTC.

This rearrangement joins TRBV7-9 to TRBJ2-3; tentatively, D is TRBD1 or TRBD2 (5 bases each). The CDR3 has 15 residues. Looked up from germline, CDR1 is SEHNR and CDR2 is FQNEAQ (reference sequence). Trimming took 7 bases from V and 2 from J, leaving 16 bases between them. The CDR3 is CASTPRGYHTDTQYF. CDR3 DNA sequence: TGTGCCAGCACCCCACGGGGCTACCACACAGATACGCAGTATTTT.

This clone was detected ten times or more. The V and J genes are TRBV2 and TRBJ1-5; TRBD1 aligns across 10 bases. The CDR3 runs 15 residues. Germline V gene lookup returns CDR1 SNHLY and CDR2 FYNNEI. Trimming removed 6 bases from V and 6 bases from J; junction bases left unmatched: 8. The CDR3 sequence: CASSPDRGRRQPQHF. The CDR3, as DNA: TGTGCCAGCAGCCCTGACAGGGGGCGACGTCAGCCCCAGCATTTT. Drawing the rest from reference TRBV2 and TRBJ1-5, the complete variable domain is EPEVTQTPSHQVTQMGQEVILRCVPISNHLYFYWYRQILGQKVEFLVSFYNNEISEKSEIFDDQFSVERPDGSNFTLKIRSTKLEDSAMYFCASSPDRGRRQPQHFGDGTRLSIL.

This rearrangement joins TRBV10-3 to TRBJ2-2; 8 bases are a match to TRBD1. This CDR3 comprises 16 residues. Germline V gene sequence: CDR1 ENHRY, CDR2 SYGVKD. The J segment lost 0 bases and the V segment lost 3 bases, leaving 3 bases of the junction unmatched. CDR3 loop: CAISDGTGANTGELFF. The CDR3 DNA sequence: TGTGCCATCAGTGACGGGACAGGTGCGAACACCGGGGAGCTGTTTTTT.

This clone is a singleton in its sample. This rearrangement joins TRBV19 to TRBJ1-1; 7 positions agree with TRBD1. There are 14 residues in the CDR3. Trimming took 3 bases from V and 4 from J; bases not matched to a gene: 5. Germline V gene lookup returns CDR1 LNHDA and CDR2 SQIVND (reference sequence). CDR3 sequence: CASSIQGESTEAFF. CDR3 nucleotide sequence: TGTGCCAGTAGTATCCAGGGGGAGAGCACTGAAGCTTTCTTT.

The chain recombines TRBV9 with TRBJ2-5; TRBD2 matches 7 bases. In germline, CDR1 is SGDLS, CDR2 YYNGEE. V shed 4 bases and J 1 base; nucleotides not matched to a gene: 4. CDR3 length: 14 residues. The CDR3 sequence: CASSPGTIQETQYF. In DNA form, the CDR3 reads TGTGCCAGCAGCCCTGGGACTATCCAAGAGACCCAGTACTTC. The full variable domain, in which reference TRBV9 and TRBJ2-5 provide the parts outside the CDR3, is DSGVTQTPKHLITATGQRVTLRCSPRSGDLSVYWYQQSLDQGLQFLIQYYNGEERAKGNILERFSAQQFPDLHSELNLSSLELGDSALYFCASSPGTIQETQYFGPGTRLLVL.

V and J are TRBV6-4 and TRBJ1-2; 7 nucleotides agree with TRBD1. Germline-derived CDR1 and CDR2 are MRHNA and SNTAGT. The CDR3 spans 15 residues. V shed 2 bases and J 6 bases; nucleotides not matched to a gene: 9. CDR3 nucleotides: TGTGCCAGCAGTGACCCAATGGGCCAGGGGGATGGCTACACCTTC. Encoded protein: CASSDPMGQGDGYTF.

The gene calls are TRBV12-3 or TRBV12-4 and TRBJ1-1; perhaps TRBD1 as D (6 bases). This CDR3 is built from 13 residues. V shed 6 bases and J shed 3 bases, with 11 bases lying between them. CDR3 sequence (DNA): TGTGCCAGCAGCATGACAGGTCACACTGAAGCTTTCTTT. It codes for CASSMTGHTEAFF.

This clone was recorded only once. The chain carries TRBV18 and TRBJ1-3, with D perhaps TRBD1 (5 bases). Germline V gene lookup returns CDR1 KGHSH and CDR2 LQKENI. V was shortened by 3 bases and J by 0 bases, with 12 bases between the two germline ends. This CDR3 comprises 16 residues. CDR3 nucleotide sequence: TGTGCCAGCTCACCCTATGACAGCAACTCTGGAAACACCATATATTTT. It yields the protein CASSPYDSNSGNTIYF.

The chain links TRBV27 to TRBJ2-5, with no clear D. V lost 6 bases and J 0 bases, leaving 8 bases between the germline ends. CDR1 is MNHEY, CDR2 SMNVEV, per germline (reference sequence). This CDR3 region has 13 residues. The CDR3 coding sequence is TGTGCCAGCAGGTTGTGGGACCAAGAGACCCAGTACTTC. Amino acids: CASRLWDQETQYF.

V gene TRBV28 combines with J gene TRBJ2-3; D uncertain. Trimming took 5 bases from V and 1 from J, leaving 10 bases between them. CDR3 length equals 14 residues. CDR1 MDHEN and CDR2 SYDVKM come from the germline V gene. The CDR3 DNA reads TGTGCCAGCAGTCCAACAGTTGGCACAGATACGCAGTATTTT. This translates into CASSPTVGTDTQYF.

This chain joins TRBV6-5 and TRBJ1-6; D perhaps matches TRBD1 (5 bases). The germline V gene has CDR1 MNHEY and CDR2 SVGAGI. Trimming took 0 bases from V and 8 from J, leaving 11 bases between them. The CDR3 is 15 residues long. CDR3 protein: CASSYSQGWHSPLHF. The CDR3 region has the DNA TGTGCCAGCAGTTACTCGCAGGGCTGGCATTCACCCCTCCACTTT.

The J gene is TRBJ2-3, the V gene TRBV7-8, with no clear D. The germline V gene encodes CDR1 SGHVS and CDR2 FQNEAQ. The CDR3 totals 13 residues. Trimming took 5 bases from V and 3 from J, leaving 9 bases between them. CDR3: CASSIDGTDTQYF. The CDR3 DNA reads as TGTGCCAGCAGCATCGACGGGACAGATACGCAGTATTTT. The whole variable domain, filled in from reference TRBV7-8 and TRBJ2-3, reads GAGVSQSPRYKVAKRGQDVALRCDPISGHVSLFWYQQALGQGPEFLTYFQNEAQLDKSGLPSDRFFAERPEGSVSTLKIQRTQQEDSAVYLCASSIDGTDTQYFGPGTRLTVL.

The chain joins TRBV2 to TRBJ1-1; TRBD1 matches at 8 bases. The CDR3 has 16 amino acids. The J segment lost 1 base and the V segment lost 6 bases, leaving 10 bases of the junction unmatched. The germline gives CDR1 SNHLY, CDR2 FYNNEI. CDR3 sequence reads: CASSAAKDRGNTEAFF. CDR3 DNA sequence: TGTGCCAGCAGCGCCGCTAAAGACAGGGGGAACACTGAAGCTTTCTTT.

The chain uses TRBV29-1 and TRBJ2-5, with 13 bases aligning to TRBD2. From germline, CDR1 is SQVTM and CDR2 ANQGSEA. Trimming removed 0 bases from V and 1 base from J; junction bases left unmatched: 5. The CDR3 extends over 17 amino acids. CDR3: CSVEDGTSGIVQETQYF. The CDR3 DNA sequence: TGCAGCGTTGAAGACGGGACTAGCGGGATAGTCCAAGAGACCCAGTACTTC.

This clone was seen just once. The genes are TRBV13 and TRBJ1-3, with D perhaps matching TRBD1 (5 bases). V was shortened by 3 bases and J by 8 bases, with 20 bases between the two germline ends. CDR3 length: 16 amino acids. Germline loops: CDR1 PRHDT, CDR2 FYEKMQ (reference sequence). The CDR3 DNA is TGTGCCAGCAGCTTCCCCGCTCGCAGGGAGGTTGACACCATATATTTT. Translating gives CASSFPARREVDTIYF.

The chain has TRBV10-3 and TRBJ1-2; 8 positions agree with TRBD1. J lost 3 bases, V lost 4 bases, and 1 base had no gene match. CDR1 ENHRY and CDR2 SYGVKD come from the germline V gene. The CDR3 is 13 amino acids. CDR3 amino acids: CAISATGDYGYTF. For the CDR3, the DNA is TGTGCCATCAGTGCGACAGGGGACTATGGCTACACCTTC.